One and the same sample provided the 32 T cell receptor beta chains below, sequenced in a study of blood T cell repertoires in COVID-19. Produced via immunoSEQ multiplex PCR; TCRdb's table is partial and in-frame only. The data contain 250,000 or so clones, about 87% of them singletons. The sequenced material came from PBMCs or T cells enriched from blood (not recorded which). All receptors come from a man over 45 who had been exposed to COVID-19.

This clone has just one count. The V and J genes are TRBV6-2 or TRBV6-3 and TRBJ1-1; the D is unclear. This CDR3 contains 13 residues. Germline V gives CDR1 MNHEY, CDR2 SVGEGT. Trimming cost V 4 bases and J 5 bases, with 11 bases left between them. CDR3: CASSSRRLTEAFF. The CDR3, as DNA: TGTGCCAGCAGTTCAAGGCGACTTACTGAAGCTTTCTTT.

The chain couples TRBV18 to TRBJ1-1, with D perhaps TRBD1 (6 bases). V lost 3 bases and J 0 bases, leaving 20 bases between the germline ends. Germline V gene lookup returns CDR1 KGHSH and CDR2 LQKENI. This CDR3 spans 18 amino acids. CDR3 region: CASSPRWPEQGLNTEAFF. CDR3 DNA: TGTGCCAGCTCACCGCGGTGGCCCGAACAGGGCCTGAACACTGAAGCTTTCTTT. The whole variable domain, remainder taken from reference TRBV18 and TRBJ1-1, is NAGVMQNPRHLVRRRGQEARLRCSPMKGHSHVYWYRQLPEEGLKFMVYLQKENIIDESGMPKERFSAEFPKEGPSILRIQQVVRGDSAAYFCASSPRWPEQGLNTEAFFGQGTRLTVV.

This chain joins TRBV3-1 (or the pseudogene TRBV3-2) and TRBJ2-1; TRBD2 matches at 14 bases. The germline gives CDR1 LGHDT, CDR2 YNNKEL (reference sequence). This CDR3 comprises 18 residues. V dropped 3 bases and J dropped 6; count of bases not matched to a gene: 10. CDR3 protein: CASSQVGLAGVVPNEQFF. As DNA, the CDR3 is TGTGCCAGCAGCCAGGTGGGACTAGCGGGAGTGGTCCCCAATGAGCAGTTCTTC.

The gene calls are TRBV7-2 and TRBJ2-4; D is possibly TRBD2 (7 bases). CDR3 length equals 19 residues. Looked up from germline, CDR1 is SGHTA and CDR2 is FQGNSA. V lost 1 base and J lost 1, with 20 bases in between. This CDR3 is CASSLVGGGGPSAKNIQYF. The CDR3 DNA sequence: TGTGCCAGCAGCTTAGTAGGGGGAGGGGGTCCGTCTGCCAAAAACATTCAGTACTTC.

The rearrangement uses TRBV3-1 (or the pseudogene TRBV3-2) and TRBJ1-3; possibly TRBD1 for D (5 bases). Per the germline V gene, CDR1 is LGHDT and CDR2 is YNNKEL (reference sequence). Trimming took off 0 bases at V and 0 bases at J, with 9 bases between the two ends. The CDR3 covers 16 residues. CDR3 sequence: CASSQDGGFSGNTIYF. The CDR3 region has the DNA TGTGCCAGCAGCCAAGATGGGGGGTTCTCTGGAAACACCATATATTTT.

The V gene is TRBV5-5, the J gene TRBJ2-2, with TRBD2 matching 9 bases. In germline, CDR1 is SGHKS, CDR2 YYEKEE (reference sequence). The CDR3 spans 17 residues. V was pared by 0 bases and J by 4 bases, with 7 bases of the junction left unmatched. The CDR3 DNA reads as TGTGCCAGCAGCTTGGGGATGGCGGGGGGGACCACCGGGGAGCTGTTTTTT. This encodes CASSLGMAGGTTGELFF.

V gene TRBV7-3 combines with J gene TRBJ1-5; possibly TRBD1 for D (6 bases). With 3 bases removed from V and 0 bases from J, the gap between germline ends came to 18 bases. The V gene's germline CDR1 is SGHTA and CDR2 FQGTGA. This CDR3 spans 18 amino acids. This CDR3 is CASSLFGTPFFSNQPQHF. CDR3 sequence (DNA): TGTGCCAGCAGCTTGTTCGGGACACCTTTTTTTAGCAATCAGCCCCAGCATTTT.

This chain joins TRBV30 and TRBJ2-3; unclear D gene. The CDR3 consists of 12 residues. The V and J ends lost 5 bases and 2 bases respectively, with 8 bases between them. The germline CDR1 and CDR2 sequences are GTSNPN and SVGIG (reference sequence). The CDR3: CAWDSFTDTQYF. DNA for the CDR3: TGTGCCTGGGATAGCTTCACAGATACGCAGTATTTT.

The chain uses TRBV19 and TRBJ1-6; TRBD1 aligns across 9 bases. Losses at the gene ends were 6 bases for V and 8 bases for J; bases not matched to a gene: 2. Germline-derived CDR1 and CDR2 are LNHDA and SQIVND (reference sequence). The CDR3 is made up of 13 amino acids. The CDR3 protein is CASSGQGHSPLHF. In DNA, the CDR3 is TGTGCCAGTAGCGGACAGGGGCATTCACCCCTCCACTTT.

The chain combines TRBV10-1 with TRBJ2-5; 13 nucleotides match TRBD2. The CDR3 runs 14 residues. The ends lost 4 bases at V and 12 bases at J; junction bases unmatched: 8. Per germline, CDR1 WNHNN and CDR2 SYGVQD (reference sequence). CDR3 amino acids: CASSGSLAGGPKYF. Here the CDR3 DNA reads TGCGCCAGCAGTGGCTCACTAGCGGGAGGGCCGAAGTACTTC.

The chain combines TRBV4-1 with TRBJ1-1, with 9 bases identical to TRBD1. Germline V gene data show CDR1 as MGHRA and CDR2 as YSYEKL. J lost 8 bases, V lost 1 base, and 17 bases had no gene match. This CDR3 comprises 18 residues. In nucleotides, the CDR3 is TGCGCCAGCAGCCAAGTCCAACAGGGGGCTCTCTTTTTATTCGAAGCTTTCTTT. It codes for CASSQVQQGALFLFEAFF.

The CDR3, as DNA: TGTGCCAGTAGCCCCGCCGGGAACTATGGCTACACCTTC. Protein: CASSPAGNYGYTF. This chain links TRBV19 with TRBJ1-2; D is undetermined. V shed 6 bases and J shed 2 bases, with 10 bases lying between them. The CDR3 has 13 amino acids. Germline V lookup: CDR1 LNHDA, CDR2 SQIVND (reference sequence).

The V gene is TRBV2, the J gene TRBJ1-3, with D hard to call. Germline V gives CDR1 SNHLY, CDR2 FYNNEI. CDR3 length: 15 amino acids. V was cut by 7 bases and J by 4 bases, with 17 bases left in between. CDR3: CASTESRLLGNTIYF. Written as DNA, the CDR3 is TGTGCCAGCACCGAATCCCGTCTACTGGGAAACACCATATATTTT.

This chain uses TRBV19 with TRBJ2-7; 7 nucleotides agree with TRBD1. CDR1 LNHDA and CDR2 SQIVND come from the germline V gene (reference sequence). CDR3 length: 15 residues. The junction had 13 bases not matched to a gene; V was cut back by 4 bases and J by 7 bases. The CDR3 loop is CASSKRGPSFGEQYF. CDR3 sequence (DNA): TGTGCCAGTAGTAAAAGGGGGCCGTCCTTCGGGGAGCAGTACTTC.

The chain employs TRBV12-3 or TRBV12-4 and TRBJ1-2; D is unresolved. CDR3 length equals 13 residues. Trimming stripped 4 bases from V and 7 bases from J, with 13 bases between. As DNA, the CDR3 is TGTGCCAGCAGTTCGGGGAAGGTGGGTGGCTACACCTTC. Translation: CASSSGKVGGYTF.

The chain carries TRBV12-3 or TRBV12-4 and TRBJ1-1, with a weak D call TRBD1 (5 bases). Trimming stripped 3 bases from V and 4 bases from J, with 9 bases between. The CDR3 is 13 amino acids. The CDR3 loop is CASSLVGLTEAFF. The DNA for the CDR3 is TGTGCCAGCAGTTTGGTGGGGCTCACTGAAGCTTTCTTT.

The V and J genes are TRBV7-9 and TRBJ1-4; D is perhaps TRBD1 (6 bases). From germline, CDR1 is SEHNR and CDR2 FQNEAQ (reference sequence). The CDR3 is 15 residues long. The V end was cut by 6 bases, the J end by 4 bases, with 15 bases between. CDR3 sequence reads: CASSPLQGFNEKLFF. The CDR3 bases are TGTGCCAGCAGTCCCCTTCAGGGGTTTAATGAAAAACTGTTTTTT.

This sequence joins TRBV20-1 and TRBJ2-3; D gene uncertain. With 5 bases removed from V and 3 bases from J, the gap between germline ends came to 6 bases. CDR1 DFQATT and CDR2 SNEGSKA come from the germline V gene (reference sequence). The CDR3 is made up of 11 amino acids. Here the CDR3 reads CSAPFTDTQYF. Here the CDR3 DNA reads TGCAGTGCTCCGTTTACAGATACGCAGTATTTT.

The chain couples TRBV29-1 to TRBJ2-1; TRBD2 matches at 11 bases. Germline trimming cut 6 bases from V and 0 bases from J; bases unmatched to any gene: 7. Per the germline V gene, CDR1 is SQVTM and CDR2 is ANQGSEA. The CDR3 is 16 residues long. For the CDR3, the DNA is TGCAGCGTCTCTCTAACTAGCGGGAGCTCCTACAATGAGCAGTTCTTC. As protein: CSVSLTSGSSYNEQFF.

The V and J genes are TRBV2 and TRBJ2-7; TRBD2 is a possible D gene (6 bases). The CDR3 spans 15 residues. Trimming stripped 2 bases from V and 4 bases from J, with 15 bases between. Germline V gene sequence: CDR1 SNHLY, CDR2 FYNNEI. CDR3 in amino acids: CASSESGGTNYEQYV. The CDR3 bases are TGTGCCAGCAGTGAATCCGGGGGAACCAATTACGAGCAGTACGTC.

This chain joins TRBV5-1 and TRBJ1-1; TRBD1 might be the D (5 bases). The germline gives CDR1 SGHRS, CDR2 YFSETQ. The V gene lost 2 bases and the J gene lost 1 base, with 9 bases spanning the gap. CDR3 size: 14 residues. The CDR3 DNA reads as TGCGCCAGCAGCTTCAGCGGGACGAACACTGAAGCTTTCTTT. Amino acids: CASSFSGTNTEAFF.

The chain combines TRBV19 with TRBJ2-1, with D uncertain. The V gene's germline CDR1 is LNHDA and CDR2 SQIVND (reference sequence). The CDR3 is 13 amino acids. The V end lost 1 base, the J end lost 7 bases, and 8 bases lay between the germline ends. This chain's CDR3 is CASSIAARNEQFF. The CDR3 DNA sequence: TGTGCCAGTAGTATAGCTGCCAGAAATGAGCAGTTCTTC.

The chain combines TRBV6-5 with TRBJ2-5; D is undetermined. The CDR3 contains 15 residues. Germline-derived CDR1 and CDR2 are MNHEY and SVGAGI. V lost 8 bases to trimming and J lost 5 bases, with 21 bases between them. The CDR3 DNA reads TGTGCCAGCTCCCGCGCCGGCTGGGCATTTGAGACCCAGTACTTC. Translated, it gives CASSRAGWAFETQYF.

The chain recombines TRBV6-5 with TRBJ2-1; D might be TRBD2 (5 bases). The germline CDR1 and CDR2 sequences are MNHEY and SVGAGI. V lost 8 bases and J lost 0, with 8 bases in between. This CDR3 region has 13 residues. Here the CDR3 reads CASGSSSYNEQFF. The CDR3 DNA is TGTGCCAGCGGGAGCTCCTCCTACAATGAGCAGTTCTTC.

This chain links TRBV6-6 with TRBJ1-5; D might be TRBD1 (6 bases). Trimming removed 8 bases at V and 6 bases at J, with 14 bases between. This CDR3 spans 13 amino acids. Germline V lookup: CDR1 MNHNY, CDR2 SVGAGI (reference sequence). In DNA form, the CDR3 reads TGTGCCAGCGGAGGGGGGGGAGGTCAGCCCCAGCATTTT. Protein product: CASGGGGGQPQHF.

The CDR3 DNA reads as TGTGCCACGTACCGACAGGGCGGGTATGGCTACACCTTC. The encoded protein is CATYRQGGYGYTF. The J gene is TRBJ1-2, the V gene TRBV19; 7 bases line up with TRBD1. This CDR3 region has 13 residues. The V gene end was trimmed by 10 bases and the J gene end by 5 bases; junction bases not matched to a gene: 10. The germline gives CDR1 LNHDA, CDR2 SQIVND (reference sequence).

The V gene is TRBV3-1 (or the pseudogene TRBV3-2), the J gene TRBJ1-2; 9 bases match TRBD1. CDR1 and CDR2 from the germline V gene are LGHDT and YNNKEL (reference sequence). After removal of 3 bases from V and 7 bases from J, the junction contained 9 bases not matched to a gene. The CDR3 is 15 residues long. CDR3 nucleotide sequence: TGTGCCAGCAGCCAGGCGGGACAGGGAGTGAGTGGCTACACCTTC. This gives the protein CASSQAGQGVSGYTF.

Note on this clone: Distinct nucleotide sequences in the sample also encode this CDR3. The V gene is TRBV12-3 or TRBV12-4, the J gene TRBJ1-3; perhaps TRBD1 as D (5 bases). This CDR3 comprises 13 residues. Trimming pared 2 bases from V and 4 bases from J, leaving 6 bases between. The CDR3, as DNA: TGTGCCAGCAGTTTAAACAGGGGAAACACCATATATTTT. This sequence encodes CASSLNRGNTIYF.

The chain recombines TRBV29-1 with TRBJ1-2; D not certain. Germline V lookup: CDR1 SQVTM, CDR2 ANQGSEA. CDR3 length: 12 amino acids. Trimming stripped 6 bases from V and 5 bases from J, with 13 bases between. The CDR3 here is CSVVDMSYGYTF. In DNA, the CDR3 is TGCAGCGTGGTTGATATGAGTTATGGCTACACCTTC. Filled out from reference TRBV29-1 and TRBJ1-2, the complete variable domain reads SAVISQKPSRDICQRGTSLTIQCQVDSQVTMMFWYRQQPGQSLTLIATANQGSEATYESGFVIDKFPISRPNLTFSTLTVSNMSPEDSSIYLCSVVDMSYGYTFGSGTRLTVV.

The genes are TRBV9 and TRBJ2-1; 10 nucleotides align to TRBD2. The CDR3 covers 17 residues. Germline-derived CDR1 and CDR2 are SGDLS and YYNGEE. The trim removed 1 base at V and 9 bases at J, leaving 13 bases unmatched. The CDR3 region is CASSVLDLAGEVGEQFF. The CDR3 DNA reads TGTGCCAGCAGCGTATTAGATCTAGCGGGAGAAGTGGGTGAGCAGTTCTTC.

This sequence joins TRBV6-1 and TRBJ1-1, with D unclear. The germline gives CDR1 MNHNS, CDR2 SASEGT. The CDR3 length is 13 residues. With 2 bases removed from V and 0 bases from J, the gap between germline ends came to 4 bases. DNA of the CDR3: TGTGCCAGCAGTGAACCCGTGAACACTGAAGCTTTCTTT. Translating it yields CASSEPVNTEAFF.

The chain is built from TRBV5-1 and TRBJ1-3; 8 positions match TRBD1. In germline, CDR1 is SGHRS, CDR2 YFSETQ. V shed 4 bases and J 3 bases; nucleotides not matched to a gene: 3. The CDR3 runs 14 residues. The CDR3 sequence: CASSVDRVGNTIYF. DNA for the CDR3: TGCGCCAGCAGCGTGGACAGGGTTGGAAACACCATATATTTT. The full variable domain, its missing parts supplied by reference TRBV5-1 and TRBJ1-3, is KAGVTQTPRYLIKTRGQQVTLSCSPISGHRSVSWYQQTPGQGLQFLFEYFSETQRNKGNFPGRFSGRQFSNSRSEMNVSTLELGDSALYLCASSVDRVGNTIYFGEGSWLTVV.